The 29 T cell receptor beta chains below all came from one sample that was sequenced in a study of cytomegalovirus exposure and HLA in healthy donors. Clones were sequenced by immunoSEQ multiplex PCR, and TCRdb holds only the in-frame ones, with some missing. This table has about 53,000 clones, 85% to 95% appearing once. The specimen was PBMCs. These receptors all stem from a man between 18 and 29 years old in good health and CMV-seronegative.

CDR3 DNA: TGTGCCAGCTCACCCCCGGGACAGGGGCTTGAAAAACTGTTTTTT. The encoded protein is CASSPPGQGLEKLFF. V gene TRBV18 combines with J gene TRBJ1-4, with 10 bases aligning to TRBD1. J lost 7 bases, V lost 3 bases, and 5 bases had no gene match. The germline gives CDR1 KGHSH, CDR2 LQKENI. The CDR3 totals 15 residues.

Only one count was recorded for this clone. The genes are TRBV21-1 and TRBJ2-7; the D call TRBD2 from the table was never checked on the DNA. TRBV21-1 is termed a pseudogene. The CDR3 spans 14 residues. In DNA, the CDR3 is TGTGCCAGCAGCAAAGAAGGTATAGCGTTCGAGCAGTACTTC. Translated, it gives CASSKEGIAFEQYF.

J is TRBJ2-1 and V is TRBV2, with D uncertain. V dropped 10 bases and J dropped 5 bases, with 9 bases sitting between them. CDR3 length: 11 amino acids. The V gene's germline CDR1 is SNHLY and CDR2 FYNNEI. Here the CDR3 DNA reads TGTGCCACCTCAGTCAACAATGAGCAGTTCTTC. Amino acid sequence: CATSVNNEQFF.

The V call is TRBV7-6, the J call TRBJ2-1, with a weak D call TRBD1 (5 bases). V lost 5 bases, J lost 7 bases, and 15 bases lay in between. The CDR3 contains 14 residues. Germline V gene data show CDR1 as SGHVS and CDR2 as FNYEAQ. CDR3 amino acids: CASSLSSGNNEQFF. CDR3 bases: TGTGCCAGCAGCCTATCGTCAGGGAATAATGAGCAGTTCTTC.

CDR3 loop: CASSHPESAETQYF. The CDR3 nucleotides read TGTGCCAGTAGTCATCCCGAGTCAGCGGAGACCCAGTACTTC. The genes are TRBV19 and TRBJ2-5; the D is unclear. CDR3 length: 14 residues. V shed 5 bases and J shed 5 bases, with 15 bases lying between them. Germline loops: CDR1 LNHDA, CDR2 SQIVND (reference sequence). Looking up the rest from reference TRBV19 and TRBJ2-5 gives the full variable domain: DGGITQSPKYLFRKEGQNVTLSCEQNLNHDAMYWYRQDPGQGLRLIYYSQIVNDFQKGDIAEGYSVSREKKESFPLTVTSAQKNPTAFYLCASSHPESAETQYFGPGTRLLVL.

CDR3 nucleotide sequence: TGTGCCAGCAGCTTAGATCTCGCCAGGGGGACCTACAATGAGCAGTTCTTC. Protein: CASSLDLARGTYNEQFF. This rearrangement joins TRBV11-2 to TRBJ2-1, with TRBD1 identical over 7 bases. V dropped 0 bases and J dropped 2; count of bases not matched to a gene: 7. The CDR3 contains 17 residues. The germline V gene encodes CDR1 SGHAT and CDR2 FQNNGV.

This chain uses TRBV6-1 with TRBJ1-5; tentative D call: TRBD1 (6 bases). The germline V and J ends were trimmed by 5 bases and 0 bases, with 11 bases remaining between them. This CDR3 spans 15 amino acids. Germline V gene lookup returns CDR1 MNHNS and CDR2 SASEGT. CDR3 nucleotide sequence: TGTGCCAGCAGTCCAGGGACATATAGCAATCAGCCCCAGCATTTT. Residues: CASSPGTYSNQPQHF.

J is TRBJ2-7 and V is TRBV2, with 8 nucleotides matching TRBD2. J lost 1 base, V lost 6 bases, and 8 bases had no gene match. This CDR3 is built from 15 residues. From germline, CDR1 is SNHLY and CDR2 FYNNEI. CDR3 protein: CASSYRREGSYEQYF. In DNA, the CDR3 is TGTGCCAGCAGCTATAGACGGGAGGGGTCCTACGAGCAGTACTTC.

The CDR3 reads CASSRAPGSGANVLTF. DNA of the CDR3: TGTGCCAGCAGCCGAGCCCCGGGCTCTGGGGCCAACGTCCTGACTTTC. This rearrangement joins TRBV6-4 to TRBJ2-6; D is undetermined. The CDR3 sequence is 16 residues long. With 6 bases removed from V and 0 bases from J, the gap between germline ends came to 12 bases. Per germline, CDR1 MRHNA and CDR2 SNTAGT.

The CDR3 here is CASSYLAGGNTEAFF. The CDR3 bases are TGTGCCAGCAGTTACTTAGCAGGGGGTAACACTGAAGCTTTCTTT. This chain connects TRBV6-5 to TRBJ1-1; 7 bases line up with TRBD1. The CDR3 has 15 amino acids. The germline gives CDR1 MNHEY, CDR2 SVGAGI. Losses at the gene ends were 1 base for V and 2 bases for J; bases not matched to a gene: 4.

V usage is TRBV6-1 and J usage is TRBJ2-7; 8 positions match TRBD1. This CDR3 is 14 amino acids long. Per the germline V gene, CDR1 is MNHNS and CDR2 is SASEGT. The V and J ends lost 6 bases and 0 bases, in that order; junction bases with no gene match: 4. CDR3 bases: TGTGCCAGCAGCTACAGGGGGTCCTCCTACGAGCAGTACTTC. Translated, it gives CASSYRGSSYEQYF.

The rearrangement uses TRBV7-9 and TRBJ2-1, with 11 bases aligning to TRBD2. Trimming at V came to 5 bases and at J to 6 bases, leaving 6 bases not matched to a gene. CDR1 and CDR2 (germline): SEHNR, FQNEAQ (reference sequence). The CDR3 is made up of 15 amino acids. The CDR3 sequence: CASSPRLAGFNEQFF. In nucleotides, the CDR3 is TGTGCCAGCAGCCCCCGACTAGCGGGGTTCAATGAGCAGTTCTTC.

The rearrangement uses TRBV6-6 and TRBJ2-3; 8 nucleotides match TRBD2. CDR3 length: 13 residues. V gave up 2 bases and J gave up 10 bases; unmatched junction bases: 5. The germline CDR1 and CDR2 sequences are MNHNY and SVGAGI (reference sequence). CDR3 nucleotide sequence: TGTGCCAGCAGTTACCGGGGGGGGGAAGCGCAGTATTTT. It encodes CASSYRGGEAQYF.

This sequence joins TRBV5-1 and TRBJ2-3; 8 bases line up with TRBD1. The CDR3 consists of 14 residues. Germline CDR1 and CDR2: SGHRS and YFSETQ. With V trimmed by 3 bases and J by 1 base, 1 base remained unmatched. As DNA, the CDR3 is TGCGCCAGCAGCTGGGGACAGGGCACAGATACGCAGTATTTT. Translated: CASSWGQGTDTQYF.

The chain carries TRBV7-2 and TRBJ2-1, with D unclear. CDR1 SGHTA and CDR2 FQGNSA come from the germline V gene. The V end lost 4 bases, the J end lost 3 bases, and 7 bases lay between the germline ends. The CDR3 contains 13 residues. The CDR3 bases are TGTGCCAGCAGCTCGGAGATCTACAATGAGCAGTTCTTC. Protein: CASSSEIYNEQFF.

V and J are TRBV7-9 and TRBJ2-7; TRBD1 matches at 9 bases. CDR3 length: 16 amino acids. V dropped 6 bases and J dropped 3; count of bases not matched to a gene: 12. Germline CDR1 SEHNR, CDR2 FQNEAQ (reference sequence). Written as DNA, the CDR3 is TGTGCCAGCAGTCCGCCCACAGGGGGCCTAGACTACGAGCAGTACTTC. Encoded protein: CASSPPTGGLDYEQYF. Filled out from reference TRBV7-9 and TRBJ2-7, the complete variable domain reads DTGVSQNPRHKITKRGQNVTFRCDPISEHNRLYWYRQTLGQGPEFLTYFQNEAQLEKSRLLSDRFSAERPKGSFSTLEIQRTEQGDSAMYLCASSPPTGGLDYEQYFGPGTRLTVT.

The V gene is TRBV4-2, the J gene TRBJ2-1, with D uncertain. CDR3 length: 14 amino acids. The V end was cut by 0 bases, the J end by 6 bases, with 9 bases between. Germline V lookup: CDR1 LGHNA, CDR2 YNFKEQ. The CDR3 DNA reads as TGTGCCAGCAGCCAAGAGGCGGAGCCCAATGAGCAGTTCTTC. This gives the protein CASSQEAEPNEQFF.

This rearrangement joins TRBV10-3 to TRBJ2-7, with 7 nucleotides matching TRBD2. V was pared by 2 bases and J by 3 bases, with 4 bases of the junction left unmatched. Germline loops: CDR1 ENHRY, CDR2 SYGVKD. The CDR3 covers 14 residues. The DNA for the CDR3 is TGTGCCATCAGTGAGACTAGCGCGATCTACGAGCAGTACTTC. The encoded protein is CAISETSAIYEQYF.

CDR3 nucleotides: TGTGCCAGCAGCACCGCCTCACTAGCGGGAGCCTACGAGCAGTACTTC. It is translated as CASSTASLAGAYEQYF. The rearrangement links TRBV7-9 to TRBJ2-7; 11 bases fit TRBD2. Germline CDR1 reads SEHNR; CDR2 reads FQNEAQ (reference sequence). This CDR3 has 16 amino acids. V lost 5 bases to trimming and J lost 2 bases; unmatched junction nucleotides: 8.

This chain uses TRBV5-4 with TRBJ2-7; 7 bases match TRBD1. Germline V gives CDR1 SGHNT, CDR2 YYREEE (reference sequence). V dropped 2 bases and J dropped 0; count of bases not matched to a gene: 2. There are 14 residues in the CDR3. CDR3 residues: CASSFGQASYEQYF. For the CDR3, the DNA is TGTGCCAGCAGCTTCGGACAGGCCTCCTACGAGCAGTACTTC.

The J gene is TRBJ2-6, the V gene TRBV5-6; 7 bases map to TRBD2. With 4 bases clipped from V and 0 bases from J, the junction kept 7 bases outside the gene matches. The CDR3 has 17 amino acids. Germline V lookup: CDR1 SGHDT, CDR2 YYEEEE. The CDR3 loop reads CASSDLGLTSGANVLTF. The DNA for the CDR3 is TGTGCCAGCAGCGACCTGGGACTAACCTCTGGGGCCAACGTCCTGACTTTC. The whole variable domain, filled in from reference TRBV5-6 and TRBJ2-6, reads DAGVTQSPTHLIKTRGQQVTLRCSPKSGHDTVSWYQQALGQGPQFIFQYYEEEERQRGNFPDRFSGHQFPNYSSELNVNALLLGDSALYLCASSDLGLTSGANVLTFGAGSRLTVL.

The V call is TRBV11-3, the J call TRBJ1-3; D ambiguous. Between the trimmed V and J ends, which lost 0 bases and 0 bases, there was a span of 9 bases. The CDR3 length is 16 residues. Germline V gene lookup returns CDR1 SGHNT and CDR2 YENEEA. The CDR3 DNA reads as TGTGCCAGCAGCTTAGACGCCGCCAGCTCTGGAAACACCATATATTTT. It is translated as CASSLDAASSGNTIYF.

J is TRBJ2-7 and V is TRBV5-5, with 7 bases matching TRBD1. In germline, CDR1 is SGHKS, CDR2 YYEKEE (reference sequence). V lost 2 bases, J lost 3 bases, and 8 bases stayed unmatched. The CDR3 length is 15 residues. The chain's CDR3 is CASSFRRDSLYEQYF. The CDR3 coding sequence is TGTGCCAGCAGCTTTCGCCGGGACAGCCTCTACGAGCAGTACTTC.

This chain links TRBV5-1 with TRBJ2-7; tentative D call: TRBD2 (5 bases). The CDR3 contains 14 residues. Germline CDR1 and CDR2: SGHRS and YFSETQ. Trimming pared 4 bases from V and 0 bases from J, leaving 11 bases between. DNA for the CDR3: TGCGCCAGCAGCGGCGGGCTGAGCTCCTACGAGCAGTACTTC. This encodes CASSGGLSSYEQYF.

This clone was found a few times. The chain recombines TRBV7-3 with TRBJ2-5; possibly TRBD2 for D (6 bases). The CDR3 sequence is 15 residues long. The germline V gene has CDR1 SGHTA and CDR2 FQGTGA. Trimming removed 2 bases at V and 3 bases at J, with 13 bases between. CDR3 sequence reads: CASSLFGGAKETQYF. Written as DNA, the CDR3 is TGTGCCAGCAGCTTATTTGGCGGGGCAAAAGAGACCCAGTACTTC.

This rearrangement joins TRBV6-1 to TRBJ2-7; D is possibly TRBD1 (5 bases). V lost 2 bases to trimming and J lost 3 bases, with 11 bases between them. CDR3 size: 14 residues. The germline V gene has CDR1 MNHNS and CDR2 SASEGT. Here the CDR3 DNA reads TGTGCCAGCAGTGAAAGGGGTCTTAACTACGAGCAGTACTTC. Its translation is CASSERGLNYEQYF.

V and J are TRBV18 and TRBJ2-6; no clear D gene. The germline V gene has CDR1 KGHSH and CDR2 LQKENI. The CDR3 runs 16 residues. Trimming shortened V by 3 bases and J by 4 bases, and 13 bases separated the two germline ends. In DNA, the CDR3 is TGTGCCAGCTCACCGCTGGGCCCATCCGGGGCCAACGTCCTGACTTTC. Protein sequence: CASSPLGPSGANVLTF.

This chain links TRBV11-3 with TRBJ2-3; TRBD1 is a possible D gene (5 bases). The CDR3 runs 14 residues. Germline CDR1 SGHNT, CDR2 YENEEA. Trimming left V 5 bases short and J 0 bases short, with 9 bases between. This CDR3 reads CASSPRESTDTQYF. The CDR3 DNA follows: TGTGCCAGCAGCCCCAGGGAAAGCACAGATACGCAGTATTTT. Variable domain in full (rest from reference TRBV11-3 and TRBJ2-3): EAGVVQSPRYKIIEKKQPVAFWCNPISGHNTLYWYLQNLGQGPELLIRYENEEAVDDSQLPKDRFSAERLKGVDSTLKIQPAELGDSAVYLCASSPRESTDTQYFGPGTRLTVL.

This chain links TRBV2 with TRBJ1-1; 8 bases are a match to TRBD1. V shed 6 bases and J 4 bases; nucleotides not matched to a gene: 4. The CDR3 runs 13 residues. The germline V gene has CDR1 SNHLY and CDR2 FYNNEI. CDR3 nucleotides: TGTGCCAGCAGCCTGGACAGGGCCACTGAAGCTTTCTTT. It yields the protein CASSLDRATEAFF.